This T cell receptor beta chain was captured by sequencing in a study of shared clonotypes between healthy human individuals. Study-wide context: Each donor's CD4 naive and CD4 memory cells filled three plates apiece, CD8 naive two, and CD8 memory one.

The assay was immunoSEQ multiplex PCR, and TCRdb's table has in-frame clones only and misses some. The sample has some 2.4 million clones; 80% to 95% are singletons. CDR1 is SNHLY and CDR2 is FYNNEI in the germline V gene. The length of the CDR3 is 14 residues. V lost 4 bases, J lost 4 bases, and 7 bases stayed unmatched. The rearrangement links TRBV2 to TRBJ2-7; 7 nucleotides match TRBD2. The clonotype comes from a young man in good health. Some clones in this sample may be carry-over from other donors' samples. Sequences were obtained from naive CD4+ T cells from PBMCs. Sample subset: CD45RA+ positively selected. The CDR3 DNA is TGTGCCAGCAGTGGACTGCCCGGGGGGTACGAGCAGTACTTC. Amino acids: CASSGLPGGYEQYF. Full variable domain (rest looked up from reference TRBV2 and TRBJ2-7): EPEVTQTPSHQVTQMGQEVILRCVPISNHLYFYWYRQILGQKVEFLVSFYNNEISEKSEIFDDQFSVERPDGSNFTLKIRSTKLEDSAMYFCASSGLPGGYEQYFGPGTRLTVT.